Sequencing of this TCR beta chain was carried out in a study of OX40 agonist ivuxolimab in advanced cancers. About the study: Ivuxolimab is a fully human IgG2 antibody that activates OX40 (CD134). The study reported partial responses in three patients: one hepatocellular carcinoma, two cutaneous melanoma. Study-level results: Clonal expansion from baseline to week 6 occurred in both CD4+ and CD8+ T cells. The authors did not determine the antigen specificity of the expanded peripheral T cells.

There are 16 residues in the CDR3. CDR1 and CDR2 (germline): MNHNS, SASEGT. Trimming removed 4 bases at V and 5 bases at J, with 21 bases between. On this clone: The target antigen is unknown.

Repertoires were generated with immunoSEQ multiplex PCR, while TCRdb's copy carries only in-frame clones and drops some. The sample carries 90,000 to 100,000 clones, about 96% recorded once. The TCR comes from an adult with an advanced solid tumor such as melanoma, head and neck, liver or kidney cancer. The chain links TRBV6-1 to TRBJ2-7, with D perhaps TRBD2 (6 bases). The specimen comprised CD4+ or CD8+ T cells sorted from blood, sampled in a trial of the OX40 agonist ivuxolimab. CDR3 coding DNA: TGTGCCAGCAGTGCTTTGTACCGGGAGAAGTGGAACGAGCAGTACTTC. This codes for CASSALYREKWNEQYF.